Below, one T cell receptor beta chain is given with its context. The antigen this receptor binds is unknown. Per-nucleotide qualities are absent, and no much larger clonotype sits a single base away. Peripheral blood CD8+ and CD4+ T cells from healthy donors, Susac syndrome patients and multiple sclerosis patients were profiled using high-throughput TCR beta sequencing. Treatment-naive patients with stable or active relapsing-remitting disease fulfilling revised McDonald criteria were used as multiple sclerosis controls. Bulk CD8+ and CD4+ T cells were purified magnetically by negative isolation, whereas CD8+ TEMRA cells were enriched by FACS. Blood was collected in EDTA tubes and processed within 24 hours, with PBMCs isolated through density gradient centrifugation. PBMCs destined for TCR sequencing were cryopreserved in liquid nitrogen and later thawed in a 37 °C water bath. The sorted or isolated CD4+, CD8+ and CD8+ TEMRA cells had a purity of 90% or higher.

RNA was extracted using the RNeasy kit, and 0.5 to 1 microgram was reverse transcribed with random hexamers. The immunoSEQ multiplex PCR assay, covering 54 Vbeta and 13 Jbeta segments, was used to amplify TCR beta CDR3 regions. To correct PCR amplification bias, a synthetic template baseline was used for both primer optimization and computational correction. Per the authors' processing: Reads were annotated to V, D and J genes according to IMGT and were analyzed with immunoSEQ Analyzer, with only productive sequences retained. To calculate clonality, Shannon entropy was normalized by log2 of the number of productive unique sequences and then subtracted from one. For each patient and control, public and private clones were evaluated among the 100 most prevalent clones. Clones were defined as Susac-specific if absent from the healthy and MS cohorts, from approximately 1,100 published viral clones and from other ImmuneACCESS disease sequences. TCRdb ran its own pipeline on the public reads, namely fastp trimming at Q25 and MiXCR clone calling, and kept in-frame beta chains. Each CDR3 protein appears once, grouped with its most common genes and DNA. TCRdb, not the authors, supplied the V and J calls. In all, the sample holds about 52,000 distinct CDR3 sequences, and about 92% of those were seen once. 0.4% to 0.55% of the sample lies in the top ten.

V loses 4 bases, J loses 3 bases, and the germline ends lie 7 bases apart. CDR1 and CDR2, looked up from the germline V gene (reference sequence), are MNHNY and SVGAGI. Its CDR3 holds 12 amino acids, cysteine through phenylalanine. The entry retains the CDR3 DNA only, 36 bases that are in frame from base 1. The data are from a study of CD8 T cells in Susac syndrome (dated by TCRdb to the late 2010s). For the wider study: Whether CD8+ T cell activation and differentiation in Susac syndrome was antigen driven was tested using repertoire sequencing. CD8+ T cell repertoire clonality was compared between about 12 healthy donors, about 14 Susac syndrome patients and about 15 multiple sclerosis patients.

Paper-wide results and their limitations: The number of individuals in the TCR sequencing and HLA analysis was acknowledged as relatively small.

The sequencing input was CD8+ T cells from PBMCs. This TCR came from a human donor with multiple sclerosis. The sequence is built from TRBV6-6 and TRBJ2-7, with no reliable assignment of the D segment. The DNA reads as follows: TGTGCCAGCAGTTTTGCCCTCTACGAGCAGTACTTC. Its translation is CASSFALYEQYF.